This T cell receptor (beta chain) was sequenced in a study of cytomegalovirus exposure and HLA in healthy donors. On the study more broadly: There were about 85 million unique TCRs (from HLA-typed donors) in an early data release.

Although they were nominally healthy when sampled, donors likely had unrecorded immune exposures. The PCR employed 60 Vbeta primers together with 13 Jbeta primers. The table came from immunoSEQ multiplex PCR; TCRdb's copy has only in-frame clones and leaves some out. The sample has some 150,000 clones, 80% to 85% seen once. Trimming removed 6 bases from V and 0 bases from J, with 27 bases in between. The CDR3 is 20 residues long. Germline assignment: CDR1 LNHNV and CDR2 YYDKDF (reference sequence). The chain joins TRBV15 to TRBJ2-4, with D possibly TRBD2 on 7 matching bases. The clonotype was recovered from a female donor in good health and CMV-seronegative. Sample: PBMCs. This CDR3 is CATRPPTPRGGRLAKNIQYF. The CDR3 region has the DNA TGTGCCACCAGGCCGCCGACCCCAAGGGGGGGGAGATTAGCCAAAAACATTCAGTACTTC.